The entry that follows covers one T cell receptor (beta chain) sequence. What it binds is unknown. This CDR3 spans 13 amino acids. The germline CDR1 and CDR2 sequences are MNHEY and SVGAGI. The J segment lost 6 bases and the V segment lost 5 bases, leaving 3 bases of the junction unmatched. It was CD45RO-negative cells, positively selected for CCR7, that made up naive CD8 cells, with terminally differentiated effector memory CD45RA+ cells excluded. These data belong to a study of shared clonotypes between healthy human individuals. Study outcomes and limitations: Depth was large, yet rarefaction showed that sorted-subset sequencing was incomplete.

The study ran the assay at deep level. Produced via immunoSEQ multiplex PCR; TCRdb's table is partial and in-frame only. The repertoire holds some 2 million clones, with about 95% as singletons. Material for sequencing was naive CD8+ T cells sorted from blood. The rearrangement uses TRBV6-5 and TRBJ2-2, with 7 bases matching TRBD2. The sequence came from a man in his late teens or twenties in good health. The CDR3 here is CASSPGLPGELFF. In nucleotides, the CDR3 is TGTGCCAGCAGTCCGGGACTACCCGGGGAGCTGTTTTTT.